The 18 T cell receptor beta chains below all came from one sample that was sequenced in a study of T cell repertoires in cytomegalovirus infection. These receptors' targets are unknown. TCRdb ran MiXCR on the reads and lists one entry per CDR3 protein. Of hundreds of thousands of distinct CDR3 sequences in the sample, around a third are singletons; the top ten hold 17%. This specimen consisted of cultured PBMCs, obtained from culture after CMV antigen stimulation. These TCRs come from a human donor in good health (CMV status not recorded). Some clones in this sample may be carry-over from other donors' samples.

This clonotype was seen only a few times. The V and J genes are TRBV5-8 and TRBJ2-1; the D is unclear. CDR3 length: 15 residues. Germline V CDR1 and CDR2: SGHTS, YDEGEE. Trimming took 2 bases from V and 2 from J, leaving 11 bases between them. The CDR3, as DNA: TGTGCCAGCAGCTTTAACTATAGTCCCTACAATGAGCAGTTCTTC. Translating it yields CASSFNYSPYNEQFF.

This clonotype was seen just once. The chain uses TRBV12-3 or TRBV12-4 and TRBJ2-2; D may be TRBD1 (6 bases). V gave up 6 bases and J gave up 4 bases, with 12 bases separating them. CDR3 length equals 14 residues. CDR3 sequence reads: CASRRQVGTGELFF. As DNA, the CDR3 is TGTGCCAGCAGGAGACAGGTGGGCACCGGGGAGCTGTTTTTT.

The genes are TRBV23-1 and TRBJ2-7; TRBD1 matches 10 bases. TRBV23-1 is given ORF status, its function remaining uncertain. The CDR3 sequence is 15 residues long. With V trimmed by 9 bases and J by 3 bases, 11 bases remained unmatched. In nucleotides, the CDR3 is TGCGCCAGTCCGAGGGACAGGGGAAGGAACTACGAGCAGTACTTC. Its protein product is CASPRDRGRNYEQYF.

There are a few counts of this clonotype. The rearrangement links TRBV20-1 to TRBJ2-1; no reliable D call. Germline CDR1 is DFQATT and CDR2 is SNEGSKA (reference sequence). Trimming shortened V by 0 bases and J by 1 base, and 7 bases separated the two germline ends. The length of the CDR3 is 14 residues. This CDR3 is CSARESLSYNEQFF. Written as DNA, the CDR3 is TGCAGTGCTAGAGAGAGTCTTTCCTACAATGAGCAGTTCTTC.

The chain employs TRBV29-1 and TRBJ2-3, with 9 nucleotides matching TRBD2. Germline V CDR1 and CDR2: SQVTM, ANQGSEA. The CDR3 has 16 amino acids. V lost 4 bases and J lost 2; bases outside the gene matches: 10. This chain's CDR3 is CSVGSLAGQYTDTQYF. The DNA of the CDR3 is TGCAGCGTTGGGTCCCTAGCGGGACAATACACAGATACGCAGTATTTT.

This chain connects TRBV19 to TRBJ2-1; 8 bases are a match to TRBD2. The CDR3 covers 16 residues. V lost 0 bases and J lost 6; bases outside the gene matches: 7. The V gene's germline CDR1 is LNHDA and CDR2 SQIVND (reference sequence). DNA for the CDR3: TGTGCCAGTAGTATAGATGGTAGCGGGGTATTCAATGAGCAGTTCTTC. The encoded protein is CASSIDGSGVFNEQFF.

The J gene is TRBJ2-1, the V gene TRBV5-5; D gene uncertain. Germline V CDR1 and CDR2: SGHKS, YYEKEE (reference sequence). This CDR3 contains 16 residues. The V end was cut by 4 bases, the J end by 6 bases, with 20 bases between. CDR3 bases: TGTGCCAGCAGCCACGAACTTTCCCCAAAAACCAATGAGCAGTTCTTC. The encoded protein is CASSHELSPKTNEQFF.

The chain recombines TRBV10-3 with TRBJ1-4; D is unresolved. Per germline, CDR1 ENHRY and CDR2 SYGVKD. The length of the CDR3 is 12 residues. V lost 6 bases to trimming and J lost 8 bases, with 10 bases between them. CDR3 region: CAISSTGEKLFF. DNA of the CDR3: TGTGCCATCAGCTCAACTGGCGAAAAACTGTTTTTT.

The rearrangement joins TRBV6-1 to TRBJ2-2, with D perhaps given as TRBD1 or TRBD2 (5 bases each). V was cut by 6 bases and J by 6 bases, with 23 bases left in between. The germline V gene encodes CDR1 MNHNS and CDR2 SASEGT. The CDR3 contains 17 residues. This chain's CDR3 is CASSIDMRGLMAGELFF. The CDR3 nucleotides are TGTGCCAGCAGCATAGATATGAGGGGCCTCATGGCCGGGGAGCTGTTTTTT.

The gene calls are TRBV28 and TRBJ1-1; 8 bases line up with TRBD1. The length of the CDR3 is 15 residues. V shed 0 bases, J shed 5 bases, and the junction held 5 bases outside the gene matches. Germline CDR1 is MDHEN and CDR2 is SYDVKM. Here the CDR3 DNA reads TGTGCCAGCAGTTTATGGCGAACAGGGGGGACTGAAGCTTTCTTT. This encodes CASSLWRTGGTEAFF.

V usage is TRBV27 and J usage is TRBJ2-7, with 7 bases that match TRBD2. J lost 2 bases, V lost 6 bases, and 10 bases had no gene match. Germline lookup yields CDR1 MNHEY and CDR2 SMNVEV (reference sequence). The CDR3 spans 15 residues. The CDR3 region has the DNA TGTGCCAGCAGCTCGGCGGGAGACCTAACCTACGAGCAGTACTTC. Translated, it gives CASSSAGDLTYEQYF.

The V gene is TRBV10-3, the J gene TRBJ2-7; TRBD1 aligns across 10 bases. This CDR3 has 14 amino acids. Per germline, CDR1 ENHRY and CDR2 SYGVKD. With V trimmed by 10 bases and J by 3 bases, 9 bases remained unmatched. The DNA for the CDR3 is TGTGCCACTCTGGGACAGGGGAATGGCTACGAGCAGTACGTC. As protein: CATLGQGNGYEQYV.

There are many counts of this clonotype. The chain combines TRBV7-2 with TRBJ2-5; D remains ambiguous. The germline V gene encodes CDR1 SGHTA and CDR2 FQGNSA. This CDR3 has 13 amino acids. V shed 1 base and J shed 4 bases, with 7 bases lying between them. The CDR3 sequence is CASSLGPRETQYF. The CDR3 DNA reads as TGTGCCAGCAGCTTAGGTCCCCGAGAGACCCAGTACTTC.

This clonotype was observed a few times. The chain joins TRBV12-3 or TRBV12-4 to TRBJ1-2; tentative D call: TRBD1 (6 bases). Deletions cut 8 bases from V and 0 bases from J, with 19 bases between. CDR3 length: 16 amino acids. This CDR3 is CASSPWGGQPNYGYTF. As DNA, the CDR3 is TGTGCCAGCTCACCTTGGGGGGGGCAACCTAACTATGGCTACACCTTC.

This chain joins TRBV5-1 and TRBJ1-2, with 8 bases aligning to TRBD1. J lost 10 bases, V lost 1 base, and 6 bases had no gene match. The germline V gene has CDR1 SGHRS and CDR2 YFSETQ. CDR3 size: 13 residues. The CDR3 sequence is CASSLSQGADYTF. The CDR3 DNA follows: TGCGCCAGCAGCTTGAGTCAGGGGGCGGACTACACCTTC.

This chain uses TRBV7-9 with TRBJ2-1; D is possibly TRBD2 (6 bases). The germline gives CDR1 SEHNR, CDR2 FQNEAQ (reference sequence). The CDR3 runs 13 residues. Trimming left V 3 bases short and J 9 bases short, with 12 bases between. The CDR3 nucleotides read TGTGCCAGCAGCTTTGGACTACCCGCTGAGCAGTTCTTC. Translated: CASSFGLPAEQFF.

This clonotype was seen a handful of times. The chain uses TRBV7-2 and TRBJ2-7, with TRBD1 matching over 10 bases. The length of the CDR3 is 15 residues. V was clipped by 3 bases and J by 0 bases; unmatched bases: 2. The germline gives CDR1 SGHTA, CDR2 FQGNSA. The CDR3 region is CASSLGQGSSYEQYV. The DNA for the CDR3 is TGTGCCAGCAGCTTGGGACAGGGGAGCTCCTACGAGCAGTACGTC.

The chain links TRBV28 to TRBJ1-2; no firm D call. Deletions cut 3 bases from V and 5 bases from J, with 13 bases between. This CDR3 is built from 14 residues. Germline V gene sequence: CDR1 MDHEN, CDR2 SYDVKM. CDR3 amino acids: CASSLGQMPYGYTF. CDR3 bases: TGTGCCAGCAGTTTGGGCCAGATGCCTTATGGCTACACCTTC.